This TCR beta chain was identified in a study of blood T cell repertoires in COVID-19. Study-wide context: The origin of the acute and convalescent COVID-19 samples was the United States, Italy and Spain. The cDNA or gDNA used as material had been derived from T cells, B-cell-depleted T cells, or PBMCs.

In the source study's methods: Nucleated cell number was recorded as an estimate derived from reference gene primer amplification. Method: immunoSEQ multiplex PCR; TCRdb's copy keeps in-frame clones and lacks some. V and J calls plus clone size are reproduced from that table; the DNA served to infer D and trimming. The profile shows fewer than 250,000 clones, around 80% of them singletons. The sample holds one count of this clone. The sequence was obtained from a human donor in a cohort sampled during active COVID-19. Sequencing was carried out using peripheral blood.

In DNA, the CDR3 is TGTGCCAGCAGCTCAGGGAGGCCCGGGAACACCGGGGAGCTGTTTTTT. Its protein product is CASSSGRPGNTGELFF. V and J are TRBV5-4 and TRBJ2-2; a possible D gene is TRBD2 (6 bases). The CDR3 has 16 amino acids. The V gene's germline CDR1 is SGHNT and CDR2 YYREEE (reference sequence). Trimming took off 3 bases at V and 1 base at J, with 13 bases between the two ends.